This T cell receptor (beta chain) comes out of a study of cytomegalovirus exposure and HLA in healthy donors. The PCR ran on 60 Vbeta and 13 Jbeta primers. Here immunoSEQ multiplex PCR was the method, and the copy in TCRdb shows in-frame clones only, minus some. This table holds around 170,000 clones, 75% to 90% found once. Notes on this clone: The antigen is undetermined.

The V gene end was trimmed by 4 bases and the J gene end by 4 bases; junction bases not matched to a gene: 8. The CDR3 sequence is 16 residues long. Germline-derived CDR1 and CDR2 are ENHRY and SYGVKD. Findings of the study overall: One later analysis reportedly identified an Asian-associated ancestry cluster that showed fewer N-insertions than the roughly 670-donor mean.

This receptor was taken from a man aged 35 to 55 in good health and CMV-seropositive. J is TRBJ2-1 and V is TRBV10-3, with 9 bases matching TRBD2. Sequenced material: PBMCs. The CDR3 DNA reads TGTGCCATCAGTGGGTCTAGCGGGGACCGTTACAATGAGCAGTTCTTC. Its protein product is CAISGSSGDRYNEQFF.